The rows below give T cell receptor beta chains drawn from one sample of a study of CD8 T cells in Susac syndrome. TCRdb itself ran the immunoSEQ multiplex PCR reads through MiXCR, one entry per CDR3 protein. The sample holds about 120,000 distinct CDR3 sequences, just under 95% seen once. The sequenced sample consisted of CD4+ T cells from PBMCs. These TCRs come from a human donor with multiple sclerosis. The CDR3 runs from the conserved cysteine through the conserved F or W. A D gene is named only where the DNA matches it firmly.

d_call	v_call	j_call	cdr3_nt	cdr3_aa
-	TRBV7-8	TRBJ2-1	TGTGCCAGCAGCTTAGTAGGGTTCCCCTACAATGAGCAGTTCTTC	CASSLVGFPYNEQFF
-	TRBV5-6	TRBJ1-1	TGTGCCAGCAGCCAAAGCGGGGGGGACACTGAAGCTTTCTTT	CASSQSGGDTEAFF
TRBD1	TRBV12-3/TRBV12-4	TRBJ1-5	TGTGCCAGCGCGAAGGGGGCACATCAGCCCCAGCATTTT	CASAKGAHQPQHF
-	TRBV14	TRBJ2-1	TGTGCCAGCAGCCAAGGACTAAGCGGGTGGTCATACAATGAGCAGTTCTTC	CASSQGLSGWSYNEQFF
-	TRBV15	TRBJ1-2	TGTGCCACCAGCAGAAGACGGGGTGGGAATAACTATGGCTACACCTTC	CATSRRRGGNNYGYTF
-	TRBV30	TRBJ1-2	TGTGCCTGGAGTCTAATGGGGGGGTTCTATGGCTACACCTTC	CAWSLMGGFYGYTF
-	TRBV30	TRBJ2-1	TGTGCCTGGAGTGTAACTGGTTACAATGAGCAGTTCTTC	CAWSVTGYNEQFF
TRBD1	TRBV18	TRBJ1-2	TGTGCCAGCTCACCTTCGACAGGGATGGGTAACTATGGCTACACCTTC	CASSPSTGMGNYGYTF
-	TRBV6-5	TRBJ1-4	TGTGCCGCCAAGAAGGCGATGAATGAAAAACTGTTTTTT	CAAKKAMNEKLFF
-	TRBV19	TRBJ2-2	TGTGCCAGTACCCCCAACCCAGGGCACACCGGGGAGCTGTTTTTT	CASTPNPGHTGELFF
TRBD2	TRBV12-3/TRBV12-4	TRBJ2-3	TGTGCCAGCAGTTTATGGCGGGGGTTACAAGATACGCAGTATTTT	CASSLWRGLQDTQYF
-	TRBV20-1	TRBJ2-7	TGCAGTGCTCGAGGACTAACCTACGAGCAGTACTTC	CSARGLTYEQYF
-	TRBV28	TRBJ1-1	TGTGCCACCAGAAGGGGGTACACTGAAGCTTTCTTT	CATRRGYTEAFF
TRBD1	TRBV11-3	TRBJ2-3	TGTGCCAGCACCGTCTCTAACACTGTCAGGGGGATGGTTACGCAGTATTTT	CASTVSNTVRGMVTQYF
TRBD1	TRBV6-2/TRBV6-3	TRBJ2-7	TGTGCCAGCCCTTTTGGGACAGGGATCTACGAGCAGTACTTC	CASPFGTGIYEQYF